This section outlines one T cell receptor (beta chain) sequence together with its context. Antigen unknown. One entry per CDR3 protein, called by TCRdb with MiXCR from the reads. The sample shows roughly 990,000 distinct CDR3 sequences, roughly a third of them seen only once. The entry originates in a study of T cell repertoires in cytomegalovirus infection. On the study more broadly: A matching HLA type, together with CMV infection, was signaled by public TCR beta signatures. Study-level findings and limits: CMV-specific TCR beta clonotypes restricted by HLA-C were the ones dominating the ex vivo response.

Between the trimmed V and J ends, which lost 1 base and 0 bases, there was a span of 9 bases. Germline CDR1 reads SGHTA; CDR2 reads FQGNSA. The CDR3 totals 15 residues. The sequences come from cultured CD8+ T cells from PBMCs, collected from culture after CMV antigen stimulation. This receptor was taken from a human donor in good health (CMV status not recorded). Some clones in this sample may be carry-over from other donors' samples. The chain joins TRBV7-2 to TRBJ1-1, with TRBD1 as a possible D gene (5 bases). The CDR3 sequence: CASSLVDSLNTEAFF. CDR3 DNA: TGTGCCAGCAGCTTAGTAGACAGCCTGAACACTGAAGCTTTCTTT.